This TCR beta chain was found in a study of regulatory T cells in long-lasting Graves disease. V dropped 1 base and J dropped 0 bases, with 4 bases sitting between them. Per the germline V gene, CDR1 is DFQATT and CDR2 is SNEGSKA (reference sequence). The CDR3 runs 12 residues. This clonotype was recorded at least ten times. CDR3 regions were amplified by Arm-PCR using iRepertoire HTBI primers to build TCR beta libraries. A single record per CDR3 protein comes from TCRdb applying MiXCR to the multiplex PCR reads. The repertoire holds 400,000 to 500,000 distinct CDR3 sequences, with 16% as singletons. Sample time point: newly diagnosed GD, antithyroid drugs for less than 3 months. RNA extracted from PBMCs served as the sequencing template. This same sample was also taken into another study, of T cells in Graves' hyperthyroidism and ophthalmopathy. That work states: The HTBI set primed first-round TCR CDR3 RT-PCR.

The sample here was peripheral blood mononuclear cells (PBMCs), taken at new diagnosis, from a patient treated with antithyroid drugs. The source of this sequence is a woman in her thirties with Graves disease. V and J are TRBV20-1 and TRBJ2-7; the D is unclear. CDR3 sequence: CSARGASYEQYF. CDR3 coding DNA: TGCAGTGCTAGAGGGGCCTCCTACGAGCAGTACTTC.